These T cell receptor beta chains were read from a single sample in a study of T cell responses to AZD1222 COVID-19 vaccine. Sequenced by immunoSEQ multiplex PCR; TCRdb stores in-frame clones only, minus some. The sample yields about 130,000 clones, just over 85% seen once. The sample was peripheral blood, taken on day 0 of AZD1222 vaccination. These receptor sequences come from an adult in good health. CDR3s include the opening cysteine and the closing phenylalanine or tryptophan. D genes are given only for firm matches.

v_gene: TRBV28; len: 15; d_gene: TRBD1; CDR3aa: CASSFEGAAKNIQYF
v_gene: TRBV18; len: 16; d_gene: -; CDR3aa: CASSPQDLHSNQPQHF
v_gene: TRBV7-6; len: 15; d_gene: -; CDR3aa: CASKKTGLENTEAFF
v_gene: TRBV6-4; len: 15; d_gene: TRBD2; CDR3aa: CASSDVAGGPDTQYF
v_gene: TRBV10-3; len: 17; d_gene: TRBD1; CDR3aa: CAISESRGRTSTDTQYF
v_gene: TRBV4-1; len: 14; d_gene: -; CDR3aa: CASSQEQINQPQHF
v_gene: TRBV6-5; len: 15; d_gene: TRBD1; CDR3aa: CASKTNRGDSYEQYF
v_gene: TRBV27; len: 16; d_gene: -; CDR3aa: CASKLSRTGTYNEQFF
v_gene: TRBV29-1; len: 13; d_gene: -; CDR3aa: CSAPRDSNYGYTF
v_gene: TRBV6-2/TRBV6-3; len: 17; d_gene: TRBD1; CDR3aa: CASSYISAGGVHYGYTF
v_gene: TRBV6-5; len: 13; d_gene: -; CDR3aa: CASSYSEGRQKYF
v_gene: TRBV6-5; len: 15; d_gene: TRBD1; CDR3aa: CASSYSRDSSSPLHF
v_gene: TRBV6-5; len: 11; d_gene: -; CDR3aa: CASSWGGEQYF
v_gene: TRBV7-2; len: 13; d_gene: TRBD2; CDR3aa: CASRPGGPGELFF
v_gene: TRBV29-1; len: 14; d_gene: -; CDR3aa: CSVDRVGLNTEAFF
v_gene: TRBV28; len: 14; d_gene: -; CDR3aa: CASSSTQPDEKLFF
v_gene: TRBV19; len: 11; d_gene: -; CDR3aa: CASRTYTEAFF
v_gene: TRBV3-1/TRBV3-2; len: 15; d_gene: -; CDR3aa: CASRQKPQNNTEAFF
v_gene: TRBV5-4; len: 14; d_gene: TRBD1; CDR3aa: CASSAVDRDTEAFF
v_gene: TRBV28; len: 16; d_gene: -; CDR3aa: CASSRIYRAGNQPQHF
v_gene: TRBV4-3; len: 15; d_gene: TRBD1; CDR3aa: CASRRSGTENTEAFF
v_gene: TRBV7-9; len: 18; d_gene: TRBD1; CDR3aa: CASSLGVRDRGSTGELFF
v_gene: TRBV7-2; len: 16; d_gene: TRBD1; CDR3aa: CASSPRPGQTNNEQFF
v_gene: TRBV28; len: 14; d_gene: TRBD1; CDR3aa: CASRYRGPGYGYTF
v_gene: TRBV18; len: 15; d_gene: TRBD1; CDR3aa: CASSPRQGNHEKLFF
v_gene: TRBV5-1; len: 19; d_gene: TRBD1; CDR3aa: CASSGVAGQGSFGSYEQYF
v_gene: TRBV3-1/TRBV3-2; len: 11; d_gene: -; CDR3aa: CASSYTGELFF
v_gene: TRBV3-1/TRBV3-2; len: 14; d_gene: TRBD1; CDR3aa: CASSQTGGNSPLHF
v_gene: TRBV28; len: 12; d_gene: -; CDR3aa: CASRGVAEKLFF
v_gene: TRBV6-2/TRBV6-3; len: 12; d_gene: -; CDR3aa: CASSSPQQEQFF
v_gene: TRBV27; len: 18; d_gene: TRBD2; CDR3aa: CASSLRVWLAGGPGELFF
v_gene: TRBV29-1; len: 12; d_gene: -; CDR3aa: CSVEFGAGELFF
v_gene: TRBV6-1; len: 12; d_gene: -; CDR3aa: CASTSDGGEQYF
v_gene: TRBV19; len: 15; d_gene: TRBD1; CDR3aa: CASSESGGAYEKLFF
v_gene: TRBV5-8; len: 13; d_gene: -; CDR3aa: CASDYSYNQPQHF
v_gene: TRBV19; len: 14; d_gene: TRBD2; CDR3aa: CASSKWGGQETQYF
v_gene: TRBV19; len: 12; d_gene: -; CDR3aa: CASSITRGMAFF
v_gene: TRBV7-9; len: 15; d_gene: TRBD2; CDR3aa: CASSLGLAGAYEQYF
v_gene: TRBV11-1; len: 16; d_gene: TRBD2; CDR3aa: CASSFSQTSPSYEQYF
v_gene: TRBV18; len: 17; d_gene: TRBD2; CDR3aa: CASSPSLAGSGTGELFF
v_gene: TRBV5-8; len: 17; d_gene: -; CDR3aa: CASSPRARVGANTEAFF
v_gene: TRBV19; len: 16; d_gene: -; CDR3aa: CASSIRHLSWDQPQHF
v_gene: TRBV19; len: 16; d_gene: TRBD1; CDR3aa: CASIWDRGRSNQPQHF
v_gene: TRBV19; len: 14; d_gene: TRBD1; CDR3aa: CASSVMTGNYGYTF
v_gene: TRBV27; len: 12; d_gene: -; CDR3aa: CASRGRTGELFF
v_gene: TRBV12-2; len: 18; d_gene: -; CDR3aa: CASRLLWPLYKSNQPQHF
v_gene: TRBV29-1; len: 13; d_gene: -; CDR3aa: CSVGTGETDTQYF
v_gene: TRBV4-1; len: 15; d_gene: -; CDR3aa: CASSRILQGDGELFF
v_gene: TRBV7-3; len: 14; d_gene: TRBD1; CDR3aa: CASSSDRVNTEAFF
v_gene: TRBV27; len: 13; d_gene: -; CDR3aa: CASRGVGNTEAFF
v_gene: TRBV7-3; len: 12; d_gene: -; CDR3aa: CASSPGFDEQFF
v_gene: TRBV7-9; len: 17; d_gene: TRBD1; CDR3aa: CASSLWGGQGGNQPQHF